Included here is one T cell receptor beta chain sequence, with context. Its antigen target is currently unknown. The record has no base qualities; no much larger clone is one base away. The sample belongs to a study of blood T cell repertoires in COVID-19 (dated by TCRdb to the early 2020s). About the investigation overall: The collaborator samples originated in the United States, Italy and Spain and spanned the acute and convalescent phases of COVID-19. The prospective study material was composed of cDNA or gDNA derived from T cells, B-cell-depleted T cells, or PBMCs. Deeply sampled blood TCRbeta repertoires from subjects exposed to, actively infected with, or recovered from COVID-19 were included in the dataset. The repertoires were released in a freely available public database meant as a resource for research on the immune response to SARS-CoV-2. Samples were obtained from the ongoing ImmuneRACE study (first 160 participants) and from 1,000 to 1,500 subjects provided by 6 global collaborators. Sample metadata almost always included a de-identified subject ID, COVID-19 status, age in years and sex. Where HLA class I and class II types were available, the types were taken from metadata supplied by the sample provider, not from assay-based typing. Broader findings and caveats from the paper: Clinical and demographic metadata were provided uncurated, with the amount varying by source and participant.

From the germline V gene (reference sequence), CDR1 is MNHEY and CDR2 is SMNVEV. The CDR3 goes from the cysteine to the phenylalanine over 13 residues. CDR3 DNA is the only sequence kept; it has 39 bases, read in frame from the first base. V sheds 5 bases and J sheds 0 bases, leaving 5 bases between their ends. Participants in the prospective study were enrolled through a virtual design, were aged 18 to 89 years, and lived in 20 to 30 United States geographic areas. Cohort assignment in the prospective study relied on participant-reported clinical history from a screening survey and a study questionnaire. Recovered participants in ImmuneRACE Cohort 3 were defined by two consecutive negative NP/OP PCR tests, clearance by a healthcare professional, or resolution of symptoms. In the prospective study, mobile phlebotomists collected whole blood, serum and a nasopharyngeal or oropharyngeal swab from each participant. Participants in the prospective study had the option to provide additional blood draws and questionnaires over a roughly two-month period. Before DNA extraction, blood samples from the prospective study were shipped at room temperature or frozen.

The immunoSEQ Assay, a bias-controlled multiplex PCR, was used to amplify TCRbeta CDR3 regions from genomic DNA. In the authors' own workflow: Nucleated cell counts per sample were estimated from amplification of reference gene primers within the assay. Sequence reads were collapsed and filtered to measure the absolute abundance of every unique TCRbeta CDR3 rearrangement. Productive Simpson clonality was computed per sample as the square root of Simpson's diversity index over productive rearrangements. Imported from immuneACCESS, the table was reduced by TCRdb to in-frame sequences with V and J called. These copies leave out some clones; in studies compared against another copy, an unresolved V gene accounts for under half, and the cause of the remainder is not known. V, J and clone size reflect that table, while D and trimming were determined from the DNA. In all, the sample holds roughly 180,000 clones, and around four fifths of those were seen once. Of the sample, 12% is held by the ten largest clones.

The sequenced material came from PBMCs or T cells enriched from blood (not recorded which). The chain is assembled from TRBV27 and TRBJ1-5; tentative D gene TRBD1, with 5 bases matching. The TCR was taken from a man aged 40-49 years who had recovered from COVID-19. The DNA sequence is as follows: TGTGCCAGCAGTCAGGGTAGCAATCAGCCCCAGCATTTT. This gives the protein CASSQGSNQPQHF.